These T cell receptor beta chains were read from a single sample in a study of blood T cell repertoires in COVID-19. Measured with immunoSEQ multiplex PCR; TCRdb has only the in-frame clones, and not every one. Among over 300,000 clones, roughly 85% were seen once, and the ten largest hold more than 6%. What was sequenced was peripheral blood. Receptors were obtained from a human donor in a cohort sampled during active COVID-19. The CDR3 runs from the conserved cysteine through the conserved F or W. Fields, in order: clone size, D gene, J gene, V gene, CDR3 DNA, CDR3 protein. The D gene is left open where the match is weak. A clone size is listed for some rows: how often the clone was seen (once, few, many), or a class if it is expanded.

size: many; D: -; J: TRBJ2-7; V: TRBV6-5; DNA: TGTGCCAGCACCATAGGGGATGAGCAGTACTTC; CDR3: CASTIGDEQYF
size: few; D: -; J: TRBJ2-7; V: TRBV23-1; DNA: TGCGCCAGCAGCATCAAGGGAGCACGTTACGAGCAGTACTTC; CDR3: CASSIKGARYEQYF
size: -; D: TRBD2; J: TRBJ2-5; V: TRBV7-9; DNA: TGTGCCAGCAGCTTCCCCACGCGGGGGGTGGACCAAGAGACCCAGTACTTC; CDR3: CASSFPTRGVDQETQYF
size: -; D: TRBD2; J: TRBJ2-1; V: TRBV24-1; DNA: TGTGCCACCAGTGATGCGGGGGGCGGAGGGGGAGGCGGAGACCTCCGTTACAATGAGCAGTTCTTC; CDR3: CATSDAGGGGGGGDLRYNEQFF
size: -; D: TRBD1; J: TRBJ1-2; V: TRBV29-1; DNA: TGCAGCGTTCGTCCCGGGACAGGGAGCTATGGCTACACCTTC; CDR3: CSVRPGTGSYGYTF
size: -; D: -; J: TRBJ1-3; V: TRBV3-1/TRBV3-2; DNA: TGTGCCAGCAGCTTAGGATCAACAGGAGGAAACACCATATATTTT; CDR3: CASSLGSTGGNTIYF
size: -; D: -; J: TRBJ1-5; V: TRBV3-1/TRBV3-2; DNA: TGTGCCAGCAGCCAGGGGGGTTATCAGCCCCAGCATTTT; CDR3: CASSQGGYQPQHF
size: -; D: TRBD1; J: TRBJ1-4; V: TRBV19; DNA: TGTGCCAGTAGTATTGGACAGGTGGAAAAACTGTTTTTT; CDR3: CASSIGQVEKLFF
size: many; D: -; J: TRBJ2-3; V: TRBV6-5; DNA: TGTGCCAGCAAAAAGGGGGGGCCGGGAGATACGCAGTATTTT; CDR3: CASKKGGPGDTQYF
size: -; D: -; J: TRBJ1-5; V: TRBV4-1; DNA: TGCGCCAGCAGCCAAGATCCGGGGTATAGCAATCAGCCCCAGCATTTT; CDR3: CASSQDPGYSNQPQHF
size: -; D: TRBD1; J: TRBJ2-1; V: TRBV5-1; DNA: TGCGCCAGCAGCTTTTGGGGTACCGGGACAGCCGACAATGAGCAGTTCTTC; CDR3: CASSFWGTGTADNEQFF
size: -; D: TRBD1; J: TRBJ2-7; V: TRBV6-4; DNA: TGTGCCAGCAAACCGGGACAGGCCTCCTACGAGCAGTACTTC; CDR3: CASKPGQASYEQYF
size: -; D: -; J: TRBJ2-3; V: TRBV24-1; DNA: TGTGCCACCAGTGAAATGACAGCCGGCTACACAGATACGCAGTATTTT; CDR3: CATSEMTAGYTDTQYF
size: few; D: -; J: TRBJ2-7; V: TRBV18; DNA: TGTGCCAGCTCACCTCGGCGGGGCGACCCCTACGAGCAGTACTTC; CDR3: CASSPRRGDPYEQYF
size: -; D: -; J: TRBJ1-1; V: TRBV7-9; DNA: TGTGCCAGCAGCTTATTTCGGGATACTGAAGCTTTCTTT; CDR3: CASSLFRDTEAFF
size: -; D: -; J: TRBJ1-1; V: TRBV3-1/TRBV3-2; DNA: TGTGCCAGCAGCCAAGATACAGCCCGCGGGTCTTTCTTT; CDR3: CASSQDTARGSFF
size: -; D: -; J: TRBJ2-5; V: TRBV3-1/TRBV3-2; DNA: TGTGCCAGCAGTCTCCTCCAGGGAGGAGGAGAGACCCAGTACTTC; CDR3: CASSLLQGGGETQYF
size: -; D: -; J: TRBJ1-1; V: TRBV7-9; DNA: TGTGCCAGCAGCTTTCCGGGGAGGAACACTGAAGCTTTCTTT; CDR3: CASSFPGRNTEAFF
size: -; D: -; J: TRBJ2-2; V: TRBV12-3/TRBV12-4; DNA: TGTGCCAGCAGTCAACAGGGTGGCGGGGAGCTGTTTTTT; CDR3: CASSQQGGGELFF
size: few; D: -; J: TRBJ1-5; V: TRBV4-1; DNA: TGCGCCAGCAGCCAAGAAGCCCAGGGGCGTTATGAACAGCCCCAGCATTTT; CDR3: CASSQEAQGRYEQPQHF
size: few; D: -; J: TRBJ1-2; V: TRBV7-9; DNA: TGTGCCAGCAGCACCTGGGAGGGAGTGAATGGCTACACCTTC; CDR3: CASSTWEGVNGYTF
size: once; D: -; J: TRBJ1-5; V: TRBV11-2; DNA: TGTGCCAGCAGCCGACAGTCTCGGGGGGGCAGTCAGCCCCAGCATTTT; CDR3: CASSRQSRGGSQPQHF
size: -; D: TRBD2; J: TRBJ2-4; V: TRBV13; DNA: TGTGCCAGCAGCTTCGGGGGGGCTGATAAAAACATTCAGTACTTC; CDR3: CASSFGGADKNIQYF
size: -; D: TRBD1; J: TRBJ2-5; V: TRBV4-1; DNA: TGCGCCAGCAGCCAATCGGACAGGGGGATGGAGACCCAGTACTTC; CDR3: CASSQSDRGMETQYF
size: -; D: TRBD1; J: TRBJ2-2; V: TRBV30; DNA: TGCGGGACAGGGGACACCGGGGAGCTGTTTTTT; CDR3: CGTGDTGELFF
size: -; D: -; J: TRBJ1-4; V: TRBV27; DNA: TGTGCCAGCAGGCGGGAGGCAACTAATGAAAAACTGTTTTTT; CDR3: CASRREATNEKLFF
size: -; D: -; J: TRBJ1-5; V: TRBV18; DNA: TGTGCCAGCTCACCGAACGGGGTAGCGGAGCCCCAGCATTTT; CDR3: CASSPNGVAEPQHF
size: -; D: -; J: TRBJ2-7; V: TRBV15; DNA: TGTGCCACCAGCAGAGAGCCCACAGGGGGAGGGTACGAGCAGTACTTC; CDR3: CATSREPTGGGYEQYF
size: once; D: -; J: TRBJ1-1; V: TRBV6-5; DNA: TGTGCCAGCAGCCTGACAAAATCCAACACTGAAGCTTTCTTT; CDR3: CASSLTKSNTEAFF